Presented here are 32 T cell receptor beta chains from one specimen sequenced in a study of monozygotic twins with inflammatory bowel disease. With the 5' RACE reads reprocessed, TCRdb shows one record per CDR3 protein and no DNA. This sample's table has around 100,000 distinct CDR3 sequences. The sample was blood. The receptors were sampled from a human donor with ulcerative colitis or Crohn's disease, or a healthy co-twin of an affected twin (not recorded which).

This CDR3 reads CASGTGNQPQHF. The chain carries TRBV7-9 and TRBJ1-5; lacking DNA, the TRBD1 call made by TCRdb goes unchecked. The CDR3 length is 12 residues. Germline V gene lookup returns CDR1 SEHNR and CDR2 FQNEAQ (reference sequence).

This chain joins TRBV29-1 and TRBJ2-2. Germline V gene sequence: CDR1 SQVTM, CDR2 ANQGSEA. The CDR3 covers 14 residues. CDR3 sequence: CSVGKTTNTGELFF.

The J gene is TRBJ2-7, the V gene TRBV4-2; TCRdb designates TRBD2, a call that cannot be tested without DNA. The CDR3 runs 16 residues. Germline CDR1 is LGHNA and CDR2 is YNFKEQ. CDR3 residues: CASSQEIALGSYEQYF.

The rearrangement uses TRBV27 and TRBJ1-1; TCRdb outputs TRBD1, but without DNA this stays unchecked. CDR1 is MNHEY, CDR2 SMNVEV, per germline (reference sequence). This CDR3 has 13 amino acids. The CDR3 spells CASSYGTNTEAFF.

This chain links TRBV5-1 with TRBJ2-1; the TRBD2 assignment by TCRdb is unverifiable without DNA. From germline, CDR1 is SGHRS and CDR2 YFSETQ. The CDR3 loop spans 11 amino acids. CDR3 residues: CASSRGYGKFF.

The gene calls are TRBV10-2 and TRBJ2-1; TCRdb's assignment of TRBD2 cannot be checked, as there is no DNA. This CDR3 contains 14 residues. Looked up from germline, CDR1 is WSHSY and CDR2 is SAAADI. CDR3 in amino acids: CASSERREANEQFF.

The V call is TRBV6-5, the J call TRBJ2-7; checking the TCRdb D call of TRBD1 is not possible without DNA. This CDR3 spans 12 amino acids. Germline V gene lookup returns CDR1 MNHEY and CDR2 SVGAGI. The CDR3 sequence: CASKQGVYEQYF.

The genes are TRBV24-1 and TRBJ2-1. The CDR3 totals 13 residues. CDR1 is KGHDR and CDR2 is SFDVKD in the germline V gene. The CDR3 sequence is CATSVGFHNEQFF.

This rearrangement joins TRBV6-5 to TRBJ2-7; TCRdb gives TRBD1 as the D gene, but with no DNA this cannot be confirmed. Germline lookup yields CDR1 MNHEY and CDR2 SVGAGI. This CDR3 comprises 17 residues. CDR3 loop: CASSYYNPGQGAAEQYF.

The gene calls are TRBV12-3 or TRBV12-4 and TRBJ1-1. This CDR3 region has 17 residues. This CDR3 reads CASSRDTYMTPNTEAFF.

The chain employs TRBV28 and TRBJ2-3; TCRdb picks TRBD1, but there is no DNA to check that call. Germline assignment: CDR1 MDHEN and CDR2 SYDVKM. The CDR3 contains 17 residues. CDR3 sequence reads: CASSFPRQGLLSDTQYF.

The CDR3 reads CASTGQMNIQYF. The genes are TRBV25-1 and TRBJ2-4; TCRdb returns TRBD1, unconfirmable since there is no DNA. CDR1 is MGHDK and CDR2 is SYGVNS in the germline V gene. CDR3 length equals 12 residues.

The chain combines TRBV7-2 with TRBJ2-7. CDR3 size: 11 residues. Germline values: CDR1 SGHTA, CDR2 FQGNSA. The CDR3 spells CASSLKQLQYF.

The chain has TRBV24-1 and TRBJ2-3; TCRdb proposes TRBD2, but this gene call is untestable without DNA. In germline, CDR1 is KGHDR, CDR2 SFDVKD. The CDR3 length is 15 residues. The CDR3 spells CATSETSGGTDTQYF.

The gene calls are TRBV6-2 or TRBV6-3 and TRBJ1-5; no DNA is available, so the TRBD1 call from TCRdb remains unchecked. From germline, CDR1 is MNHEY and CDR2 SVGEGT. CDR3 size: 14 residues. CDR3 amino acids: CASSYNGINQPQHF.

This chain links TRBV10-3 with TRBJ1-1. The CDR3 is 14 residues long. Per germline, CDR1 ENHRY and CDR2 SYGVKD. This CDR3 is CAIRLREGLAEAFF.

This chain uses TRBV5-1 with TRBJ2-5; TCRdb selects TRBD2, and the lack of DNA leaves this call unchecked. The V gene's germline CDR1 is SGHRS and CDR2 YFSETQ. The CDR3 contains 16 residues. CDR3: CASSLSTSGKQETQYF.

The chain is built from TRBV5-4 and TRBJ1-3; without DNA, the TCRdb call of TRBD1 cannot be checked. The germline CDR1 and CDR2 sequences are SGHNT and YYREEE (reference sequence). CDR3 length: 14 residues. The CDR3: CASSEAGTGNTIYF.

CDR3 sequence reads: CSANKGVGQFF. The genes are TRBV20-1 and TRBJ2-1; as DNA is missing, the TRBD1 call by TCRdb cannot be tested. Germline assignment: CDR1 DFQATT and CDR2 SNEGSKA (reference sequence). This CDR3 has 11 amino acids.

V usage is TRBV11-2 and J usage is TRBJ2-5; the D call of TRBD2 rests on TCRdb alone, since no DNA is present to check it. The V gene's germline CDR1 is SGHAT and CDR2 FQNNGV. This CDR3 has 11 amino acids. The CDR3 spells CASRGDYRSYF.

V usage is TRBV2 and J usage is TRBJ2-5; absent DNA, TCRdb's TRBD2 call cannot be checked. The CDR3 covers 15 residues. Germline V CDR1 and CDR2: SNHLY, FYNNEI. The CDR3: CASSLLAGGRETQYF.

The chain employs TRBV9 and TRBJ2-7; TCRdb picks TRBD1, but there is no DNA to check that call. CDR1 and CDR2 (germline): SGDLS, YYNGEE. This CDR3 is 15 amino acids long. The CDR3 sequence is CASSAWDRGGYEQYF.

The rearrangement uses TRBV7-2 and TRBJ1-2; TCRdb gives TRBD1 as the D gene, but with no DNA this cannot be confirmed. The CDR3 sequence is 15 residues long. The germline CDR1 and CDR2 sequences are SGHTA and FQGNSA. CDR3 sequence: CASSLEVGGHYGYTF.

The J gene is TRBJ2-1, the V gene TRBV2; without DNA, the TCRdb call of TRBD2 cannot be checked. CDR3 size: 15 residues. Germline CDR1 and CDR2: SNHLY and FYNNEI. CDR3 sequence: CASSEDLAGPNEQFF.

The chain uses TRBV4-3 and TRBJ2-2; TCRdb outputs TRBD2, but without DNA this stays unchecked. Germline V gives CDR1 LGHNA, CDR2 YSLEER. The CDR3 length is 17 residues. This CDR3 reads CASSQGGLAGVPGELFF.

V is TRBV20-1 and J is TRBJ2-1; checking the TCRdb D call of TRBD1 is not possible without DNA. The CDR3 covers 16 residues. Per the germline V gene, CDR1 is DFQATT and CDR2 is SNEGSKA (reference sequence). CDR3 sequence: CSASDRGQGIHNEQFF.

The chain joins TRBV5-1 to TRBJ2-2; TCRdb calls TRBD2, which cannot be checked without DNA. The CDR3 is 16 amino acids. Per germline, CDR1 SGHRS and CDR2 YFSETQ. The chain's CDR3 is CASSTRLAGEPGELFF.

The CDR3 region is CSARPEGVGTDTQYF. This rearrangement joins TRBV20-1 to TRBJ2-3; TCRdb gives TRBD1 as the D gene, but with no DNA this cannot be confirmed. Germline assignment: CDR1 DFQATT and CDR2 SNEGSKA (reference sequence). CDR3 length: 15 amino acids.

The chain links TRBV28 to TRBJ2-2; TCRdb reports TRBD1, a call that lacks DNA to check it against. Per germline, CDR1 MDHEN and CDR2 SYDVKM. The CDR3 is made up of 15 amino acids. CDR3 region: CASSWGQAYTGELFF.

The chain is built from TRBV27 and TRBJ1-5. Germline loops: CDR1 MNHEY, CDR2 SMNVEV (reference sequence). CDR3 size: 15 residues. This CDR3 reads CASSLSWGNNQPQHF.

J is TRBJ2-1 and V is TRBV30; TCRdb lists TRBD2, though no DNA is available to test this call. Germline loops: CDR1 GTSNPN, CDR2 SVGIG (reference sequence). This CDR3 spans 13 amino acids. The CDR3 is CAWSVGESNEQFF.

This chain links TRBV2 with TRBJ2-4. The CDR3 is 17 amino acids. Looked up from germline, CDR1 is SNHLY and CDR2 is FYNNEI. Here the CDR3 reads CASSEARGVEAKNMQYF.